The 6 T cell receptor beta chains listed next were all sequenced from one sample in a study of brain T cells in children with intractable seizures. Generated by immunoSEQ multiplex PCR, the TCRdb table keeps only in-frame clones and is missing some. Of approximately 330,000 clones listed, about 93% are singletons. The time point here: blood from clinic visit 5 months post-surgery; TSC patient then seizure free. The source was peripheral blood, collected 5 to 6 months after surgery. The receptors shown here come from a boy in the first two years of life with tuberous sclerosis and intractable seizures.

The chain has TRBV6-6 and TRBJ2-7, with a tentative D call TRBD1 (5 bases). The germline V and J ends were trimmed by 2 bases and 7 bases, with 9 bases remaining between them. The CDR3 runs to 12 residues. The germline V gene has CDR1 MNHNY and CDR2 SVGAGI (reference sequence). As DNA, the CDR3 is TGTGCCAGCAGTTACGGGGCCTGGGAGCAGTACTTC. Protein product: CASSYGAWEQYF.

This clone was counted between two and nine times. The genes are TRBV5-1 and TRBJ1-3; D is possibly TRBD1 (6 bases). Germline CDR1 is SGHRS and CDR2 is YFSETQ. V was clipped by 5 bases and J by 2 bases, with 14 bases between them. This CDR3 contains 15 residues. DNA for the CDR3: TGCGCCAGCAGGCCCTCAGGGGTCGCTGGAAACACCATATATTTT. Encoded protein: CASRPSGVAGNTIYF.

CDR3 sequence (DNA): TGTGCCAGCAGCTTAACTGGTGTGAGGGAGTCTGGTGGCTACACCTTC. Protein product: CASSLTGVRESGGYTF. This sequence joins TRBV7-3 and TRBJ1-2; no clear D. V lost 0 bases, J lost 7 bases, and 18 bases lay in between. The CDR3 extends over 16 amino acids. CDR1 is SGHTA and CDR2 is FQGTGA in the germline V gene.

The chain couples TRBV25-1 to TRBJ1-3; D remains unclear. This CDR3 is 16 amino acids long. The germline V and J ends were trimmed by 3 bases and 0 bases, with 12 bases remaining between them. The germline gives CDR1 MGHDK, CDR2 SYGVNS. This chain's CDR3 is CASSDPGRSSGNTIYF. The CDR3 DNA reads as TGTGCCAGCAGTGACCCCGGACGAAGCTCTGGAAACACCATATATTTT.

V gene TRBV7-9 combines with J gene TRBJ2-5; TRBD1 might be the D (6 bases). V was clipped by 3 bases and J by 5 bases, with 16 bases between them. This CDR3 has 15 amino acids. Per the germline V gene, CDR1 is SEHNR and CDR2 is FQNEAQ (reference sequence). The CDR3, as DNA: TGTGCCAGCAGCTTTGGCAGGGGCAGGGGTGAGACCCAGTACTTC. It translates to CASSFGRGRGETQYF.

The chain combines TRBV6-5 with TRBJ1-2; 10 nucleotides align to TRBD1. CDR3 length equals 13 residues. Germline V lookup: CDR1 MNHEY, CDR2 SVGAGI. J lost 8 bases, V lost 4 bases, and 4 bases had no gene match. For the CDR3, the DNA is TGTGCCAGCAGTTCCGGGACAGGGGCCGGCTACACCTTC. Translated, it gives CASSSGTGAGYTF.